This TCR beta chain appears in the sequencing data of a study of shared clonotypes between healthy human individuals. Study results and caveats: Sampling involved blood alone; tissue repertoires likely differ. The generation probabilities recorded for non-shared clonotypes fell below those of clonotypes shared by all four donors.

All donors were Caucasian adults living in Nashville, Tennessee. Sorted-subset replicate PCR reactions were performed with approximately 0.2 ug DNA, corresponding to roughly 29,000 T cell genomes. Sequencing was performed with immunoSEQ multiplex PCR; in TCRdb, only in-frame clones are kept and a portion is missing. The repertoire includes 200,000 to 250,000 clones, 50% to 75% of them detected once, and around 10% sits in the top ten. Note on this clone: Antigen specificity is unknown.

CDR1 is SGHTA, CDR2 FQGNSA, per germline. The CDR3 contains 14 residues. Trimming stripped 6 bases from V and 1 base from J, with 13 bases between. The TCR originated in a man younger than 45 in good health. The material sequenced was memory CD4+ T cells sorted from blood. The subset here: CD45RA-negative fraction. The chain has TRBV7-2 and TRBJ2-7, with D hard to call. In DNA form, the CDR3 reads TGTGCCAGCAGTTCTTTTGTGGGTTCCTACGAGCAGTACTTC. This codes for CASSSFVGSYEQYF.